A single T cell receptor (beta chain) is shown here with its context. Sequencing was performed with immunoSEQ multiplex PCR; in TCRdb, only in-frame clones are kept and a portion is missing. The table shows approximately 80,000 clones, with about 91% occurring only once. This specimen belongs to a study of technical replicates of blood from several donors. Germline assignment: CDR1 SGHNT and CDR2 YYREEE (reference sequence). The CDR3 length is 13 residues. The trim removed 4 bases at V and 4 bases at J, leaving 3 bases unmatched. The TCR comes from a human donor in good health. The chain uses TRBV5-4 and TRBJ1-2, with 8 nucleotides matching TRBD1. The sequencing sample was made of T cells isolated from PBMCs. CDR3 amino acids: CASSRTGGYGYTF. The DNA of the CDR3 is TGTGCCAGCAGCCGTACAGGGGGCTATGGCTACACCTTC.